Each of the 22 T cell receptor beta chains below was sequenced from the same sample in a study of response to subunit inactivated influenza vaccine. TCRdb used MiXCR to reprocess the RT-PCR reads, holding one entry per CDR3 protein. The sample records more than 200,000 distinct CDR3 sequences, approximately 12% being singletons. The input for sequencing was non-naive T cells sorted from PBMCs, taken about 14 days before vaccination. These receptors all come from a man in his fifties or sixties who received an inactivated influenza vaccine.

This clonotype occurred a few times. CDR3 protein: CASSANRGHTGELFF. CDR3 bases: TGTGCCAGCTCGGCTAACAGGGGGCACACCGGGGAGCTGTTTTTT. This rearrangement joins TRBV18 to TRBJ2-2; 9 bases match TRBD1. This CDR3 spans 15 amino acids. The V gene end was trimmed by 6 bases and the J gene end by 3 bases; junction bases not matched to a gene: 5. The germline CDR1 and CDR2 sequences are KGHSH and LQKENI.

The table lists this clonotype with a few counts. The V gene is TRBV12-3 or TRBV12-4, the J gene TRBJ2-7; either TRBD1 or TRBD2 may fit D (5 bases each). The CDR3 runs 16 residues. V shed 5 bases and J shed 2 bases, with 19 bases lying between them. CDR3 protein: CASSNGARALPYEQYF. DNA of the CDR3: TGTGCCAGCAGTAACGGGGCCAGGGCCTTGCCCTACGAGCAGTACTTC.

This chain connects TRBV7-2 to TRBJ2-1; 8 bases align to TRBD2. The trim removed 5 bases at V and 2 bases at J, leaving 8 bases unmatched. This CDR3 is built from 16 residues. Germline V gives CDR1 SGHTA, CDR2 FQGNSA. CDR3 DNA sequence: TGTGCCAGCAGCCGCGGGGCGGGAGGAACCTACAATGAGCAGTTCTTC. Translating it yields CASSRGAGGTYNEQFF.

The rearrangement links TRBV28 to TRBJ2-3, with D maybe TRBD1 (6 bases). There are 17 residues in the CDR3. Trimming stripped 10 bases from V and 3 bases from J, with 26 bases between. Germline CDR1 is MDHEN and CDR2 is SYDVKM. CDR3 in amino acids: CATLGAQGFVGTDTQYF. CDR3 DNA sequence: TGTGCCACCCTGGGGGCCCAGGGATTTGTTGGTACAGATACGCAGTATTTT.

This clonotype was picked up many times. CDR3 DNA sequence: TGTGCCAGCAGCTTTGATGCGGGAGTCGGCTACACCTTC. This translates into CASSFDAGVGYTF. V usage is TRBV7-9 and J usage is TRBJ1-2; D is undetermined. Trimming removed 3 bases from V and 8 bases from J, with 13 bases in between. There are 13 residues in the CDR3. CDR1 is SEHNR and CDR2 is FQNEAQ in the germline V gene (reference sequence).

The V gene is TRBV20-1, the J gene TRBJ1-2; D call uncertain. Germline V lookup: CDR1 DFQATT, CDR2 SNEGSKA (reference sequence). Trimming shortened V by 0 bases and J by 0 bases, and 20 bases separated the two germline ends. The CDR3 sequence is 18 residues long. Written as DNA, the CDR3 is TGCAGTGCTAGAGATCCGATAGGGTCCCTTCTGGCTAACTATGGCTACACCTTC. Residues: CSARDPIGSLLANYGYTF.

The chain has TRBV20-1 and TRBJ1-1; 7 bases fit TRBD1. Unmatched junction bases numbered 9, after V lost 0 bases and J lost 5 bases. The CDR3 totals 15 residues. Germline lookup yields CDR1 DFQATT and CDR2 SNEGSKA (reference sequence). This CDR3 is CSARDPRQGGTEAFF. In DNA form, the CDR3 reads TGCAGTGCTAGAGATCCCCGACAGGGTGGTACTGAAGCTTTCTTT.

This clonotype was seen at least ten times. V is TRBV7-2 and J is TRBJ1-4; 10 nucleotides align to TRBD1. J gave up 8 bases and V 3 bases, and 0 bases lay outside the gene matches. CDR1 and CDR2 (germline): SGHTA, FQGNSA. The CDR3 has 13 residues. This chain's CDR3 is CASSLTGGEKLFF. The CDR3, as DNA: TGTGCCAGCAGCTTGACAGGGGGCGAAAAACTGTTTTTT.

The rearrangement uses TRBV7-8 and TRBJ2-2; D is unresolved. This CDR3 is 14 amino acids long. Trimming left V 1 base short and J 4 bases short, with 7 bases between. Germline V gene data show CDR1 as SGHVS and CDR2 as FQNEAQ. The CDR3 DNA is TGTGCCAGCAGCTTAGTACAGACCACCGGGGAGCTGTTTTTT. Translating it yields CASSLVQTTGELFF.

The sample holds a few counts of this clonotype. The V and J genes are TRBV20-1 and TRBJ2-5; 11 nucleotides match TRBD2. Unmatched junction bases numbered 7, after V lost 6 bases and J lost 4 bases. There are 14 residues in the CDR3. Per germline, CDR1 DFQATT and CDR2 SNEGSKA (reference sequence). CDR3 residues: CSALAGGQRETQYF. For the CDR3, the DNA is TGCAGTGCATTAGCGGGGGGGCAGAGAGAGACCCAGTACTTC.

The chain joins TRBV27 to TRBJ2-5; 8 bases agree with TRBD1. Germline trimming cut 5 bases from V and 5 bases from J; bases unmatched to any gene: 19. Germline V gene sequence: CDR1 MNHEY, CDR2 SMNVEV (reference sequence). This CDR3 region has 18 residues. The CDR3 region has the DNA TGTGCCAGCAGTGATACACTTGCAGGGGGCGGGTTTGCGGAGACCCAGTACTTC. Translation gives CASSDTLAGGGFAETQYF.

This clonotype was detected only a few times. The rearrangement uses TRBV28 and TRBJ2-5, with D tentatively TRBD1 or TRBD2 (5 bases each). The V end was cut by 5 bases, the J end by 5 bases, with 21 bases between. Germline V gene lookup returns CDR1 MDHEN and CDR2 SYDVKM. The CDR3 sequence is 16 residues long. CDR3: CASSLGHGWGGETQYF. The CDR3 nucleotides are TGTGCCAGCAGTCTAGGCCATGGGTGGGGCGGGGAGACCCAGTACTTC.

CDR3 amino acids: CASSKLDNTGELFF. The CDR3 region has the DNA TGTGCCAGCAGCAAACTAGACAACACCGGGGAGCTGTTTTTT. The rearrangement uses TRBV7-9 and TRBJ2-2, with a tentative D call TRBD2 (5 bases). The CDR3 is made up of 14 amino acids. CDR1 is SEHNR, CDR2 FQNEAQ, per germline (reference sequence). Trimming took 5 bases from V and 2 from J, leaving 9 bases between them.

This clonotype was counted a few times. The chain couples TRBV19 to TRBJ2-7; the D call may be TRBD1 or TRBD2 (5 bases each). Germline CDR1 LNHDA, CDR2 SQIVND (reference sequence). Trimming took 4 bases from V and 4 from J, leaving 17 bases between them. This CDR3 contains 15 residues. The CDR3 reads CASSTALGRIYEQYF. CDR3 DNA: TGTGCCAGTAGTACGGCGCTGGGACGGATATACGAGCAGTACTTC.

The V and J genes are TRBV20-1 and TRBJ2-5; D possibly corresponds to TRBD2 (7 bases). Trimming cost V 3 bases and J 6 bases, with 14 bases left between them. Germline CDR1 and CDR2: DFQATT and SNEGSKA (reference sequence). The CDR3 loop spans 13 amino acids. The CDR3 DNA is TGCAGTGCTAGCTGGGAGGGGGGGAAGACCCAGTACTTC. It encodes CSASWEGGKTQYF.

The chain employs TRBV7-8 and TRBJ2-7; D may be TRBD1 (5 bases). The CDR3 covers 14 residues. With 1 base removed from V and 3 bases from J, the gap between germline ends came to 10 bases. The V gene's germline CDR1 is SGHVS and CDR2 FQNEAQ. The CDR3 DNA is TGTGCCAGCAGCTTAGAGGGGATAATCTACGAGCAGTACTTC. This encodes CASSLEGIIYEQYF.

This clonotype has ten or more counts. This sequence joins TRBV7-2 and TRBJ1-5, with D uncertain. Deletions cut 4 bases from V and 4 bases from J, with 11 bases between. CDR3 size: 14 residues. Germline CDR1 and CDR2: SGHTA and FQGNSA. The CDR3 coding sequence is TGTGCCAGCAGCTCCGGGAAGGGAAATCAGCCCCAGCATTTT. It specifies CASSSGKGNQPQHF.

At least ten counts were recorded for this clonotype. The gene calls are TRBV5-6 and TRBJ2-5; D is ambiguous. The CDR3 has 13 amino acids. Germline V gene sequence: CDR1 SGHDT, CDR2 YYEEEE. The ends were cut back, 7 bases at V and 3 bases at J, with 13 bases in the middle. The CDR3 sequence is CASETNNEETQYF. The DNA of the CDR3 is TGTGCCAGCGAGACGAATAACGAAGAGACCCAGTACTTC.

This clonotype turned up a few times. The genes are TRBV6-9 and TRBJ2-7, with TRBD2 matching 9 bases. The CDR3 extends over 17 amino acids. Germline V lookup: CDR1 MNHGY, CDR2 SVAAGI. V lost 6 bases, J lost 3 bases, and 15 bases stayed unmatched. The CDR3 region has the DNA TGTGCCAGCAGCTATACGAATAGCGGGAGAGGGTTCTACGAGCAGTACTTC. Its protein product is CASSYTNSGRGFYEQYF.

The chain joins TRBV12-3 or TRBV12-4 to TRBJ2-7; a possible D gene is TRBD2 (5 bases). The CDR3 spans 12 residues. V was clipped by 8 bases and J by 0 bases, with 8 bases between them. The CDR3 DNA is TGTGCCAGCGGCGCGGGCTCCTACGAGCAGTACTTC. This gives the protein CASGAGSYEQYF.

This clonotype was detected a few times. This sequence joins TRBV18 and TRBJ2-5; tentatively, D is TRBD1 (6 bases). Germline V gene sequence: CDR1 KGHSH, CDR2 LQKENI. The CDR3 runs 18 residues. Trimming shortened V by 1 base and J by 4 bases, and 22 bases separated the two germline ends. The chain's CDR3 is CASSPLPSLGTGRETQYF. The CDR3 DNA is TGTGCCAGCTCACCACTCCCATCATTAGGCACAGGGAGAGAGACCCAGTACTTC.

Ten or more counts support this clonotype. The CDR3 coding sequence is TGTGCCAGCAGCGCTAGACAGGGTAGCACAGATACGCAGTATTTT. Amino acid sequence: CASSARQGSTDTQYF. The genes are TRBV11-2 and TRBJ2-3; 7 bases map to TRBD1. The CDR3 is made up of 15 amino acids. Germline assignment: CDR1 SGHAT and CDR2 FQNNGV. Trimming removed 5 bases from V and 0 bases from J; junction bases left unmatched: 5.